This record covers a single TCR beta chain. These data originate in a study of cytomegalovirus exposure and HLA in healthy donors. The PCR used 60 Vbeta and 13 Jbeta primers. The data were produced by immunoSEQ multiplex PCR, yet TCRdb's version contains in-frame clones alone and is incomplete. The sample contains nearly 95,000 clones, about four fifths of which appear only once. The receptor comes from a middle-aged woman in good health and CMV-seronegative. The specimen was PBMCs.

Here the CDR3 DNA reads TGTGCCAGCGGGTGGCCCGCGGGACAGGGTATGGATGGCTACACCTTC. It is translated as CASGWPAGQGMDGYTF. The chain combines TRBV5-4 with TRBJ1-2; 9 bases are a match to TRBD1. After removal of 7 bases from V and 6 bases from J, the junction contained 16 bases not matched to a gene. CDR3 length equals 16 residues. Germline V gene sequence: CDR1 SGHNT, CDR2 YYREEE (reference sequence).